The TCR beta chain under discussion was sequenced for a study of CD8+CD57+ T cells in acquired aplastic anemia. Study summary: About 3 ug was the average amount of DNA from sorted CD4+ and CD8+ cells. Healthy donor sequencing depth: 10 million to 10.8 million CD4+, fewer than 12 million CD8+ reads. General observations from the study: Patients and controls were not found to differ significantly in CD8+ Simpson's diversity. Roughly 30 sequences, all CD8+ CDR3, were shared between patients and controls.

This clonotype was observed at least ten times. What it recognizes is unknown. Trimming cost V 3 bases and J 7 bases; bases outside gene matches: 6. CDR1 SGDLS and CDR2 YYNGEE come from the germline V gene. The CDR3 totals 13 residues. Genomic DNA provided the template from which TCR beta VDJ and CDR3 profiles were obtained. MiXCR was run by TCRdb on the reads, yielding one entry per CDR3 protein. The sample holds under 250,000 distinct CDR3 sequences, 30% to 35% seen once. The sequence came from a human donor in good health, serving as a control. This chain uses TRBV9 with TRBJ1-2, with 7 positions matching TRBD1. Source material: sorted CD4+, CD8+, or CD8+CD57+ T cells (not recorded which) from PBMCs. The CDR3 DNA sequence: TGTGCCAGCAGCGACAGGGGCTCAGGTGGCTACACCTTC. This translates into CASSDRGSGGYTF.